This is a list of T cell receptor beta chains from one sample in a study of blood T cell repertoires in COVID-19. The assay was immunoSEQ multiplex PCR, and TCRdb's table has in-frame clones only and misses some. The sample carries about 320,000 clones, 80% to 90% recorded once. The sequenced sample was PBMCs or T cells enriched from blood (not recorded which). Receptors were obtained from a young woman who had recovered from COVID-19. Each CDR3 is given with its conserved first and last residue. The order of the fields is CDR3 length, V gene, CDR3 protein.

cdr3_length: 14; v_call: TRBV5-4; cdr3_aa: CASSSRTDSYGYTF
cdr3_length: 11; v_call: TRBV2; cdr3_aa: CAGEGRGEQYF
cdr3_length: 13; v_call: TRBV6-6; cdr3_aa: CASTPRGFHEQYF
cdr3_length: 12; v_call: TRBV12-3/TRBV12-4; cdr3_aa: CASSLYFGELFF
cdr3_length: 17; v_call: TRBV11-2; cdr3_aa: CASSQRVDRGGTGELFF
cdr3_length: 19; v_call: TRBV4-1; cdr3_aa: CASSQDDRRTRIIHQPQHF
cdr3_length: 13; v_call: TRBV6-5; cdr3_aa: CASSYYGGTEAFF
cdr3_length: 14; v_call: TRBV4-2; cdr3_aa: CASSQDYHEYGYTF
cdr3_length: 15; v_call: TRBV7-2; cdr3_aa: CASSLVGRVDTEAFF
cdr3_length: 14; v_call: TRBV5-1; cdr3_aa: CASAGGSDTGELFF
cdr3_length: 15; v_call: TRBV4-1; cdr3_aa: CASSPSPSGRDEQYF
cdr3_length: 14; v_call: TRBV9; cdr3_aa: CASSESSSYNEQFF
cdr3_length: 17; v_call: TRBV19; cdr3_aa: CASSIGGQGIWNSPLHF
cdr3_length: 10; v_call: TRBV7-3; cdr3_aa: CASSLNDRSF
cdr3_length: 13; v_call: TRBV18; cdr3_aa: CATSWANNEKLFF
cdr3_length: 15; v_call: TRBV28; cdr3_aa: CASSRPGQGANGYTF
cdr3_length: 14; v_call: TRBV30; cdr3_aa: CAWNTGDSYNEQFF
cdr3_length: 12; v_call: TRBV10-1; cdr3_aa: CASSESGAAYTF
cdr3_length: 14; v_call: TRBV30; cdr3_aa: CAWSPGGGDEKLFF
cdr3_length: 15; v_call: TRBV27; cdr3_aa: CASSTLGGGGYGYTF
cdr3_length: 12; v_call: TRBV9; cdr3_aa: CASSVSGGGYTF
cdr3_length: 18; v_call: TRBV19; cdr3_aa: CASSRGLAGVFGYNEQFF
cdr3_length: 14; v_call: TRBV5-1; cdr3_aa: CASRIRLAEETQYF
cdr3_length: 15; v_call: TRBV6-2/TRBV6-3; cdr3_aa: CASSYEGQGTYEQYF
cdr3_length: 15; v_call: TRBV30; cdr3_aa: CAWNPGTGNPYEQYF
cdr3_length: 15; v_call: TRBV7-2; cdr3_aa: CASSLAARTNYGYTF
cdr3_length: 11; v_call: TRBV2; cdr3_aa: CASSEDNTQYF
cdr3_length: 17; v_call: TRBV10-1; cdr3_aa: CASSATKSGTGHYEQYF
cdr3_length: 15; v_call: TRBV11-2; cdr3_aa: CASSLVRQAGNTIYF
cdr3_length: 15; v_call: TRBV4-1; cdr3_aa: CASSQDERGNSPLHF
cdr3_length: 13; v_call: TRBV11-3; cdr3_aa: CASSLRVNTEAFF
cdr3_length: 19; v_call: TRBV7-9; cdr3_aa: CASSLTKGGGAVMDNEQFF
cdr3_length: 17; v_call: TRBV7-2; cdr3_aa: CASSYGLAPISTDTQYF
cdr3_length: 16; v_call: TRBV2; cdr3_aa: CASSEPRRGMNTEAFF
cdr3_length: 15; v_call: TRBV19; cdr3_aa: CASSRISGVGNTIYF
cdr3_length: 15; v_call: TRBV3-1/TRBV3-2; cdr3_aa: CASSQAHSHNEKLFF
cdr3_length: 16; v_call: TRBV5-1; cdr3_aa: CASSLPGQGASYEQYF
cdr3_length: 16; v_call: TRBV5-4; cdr3_aa: CASSPAGTGNTGELFF
cdr3_length: 14; v_call: TRBV19; cdr3_aa: CASTSGTSADTQYF
cdr3_length: 15; v_call: TRBV9; cdr3_aa: CASSVWTDPDTEAFF
cdr3_length: 14; v_call: TRBV5-4; cdr3_aa: CASSYGQGTYEQYF
cdr3_length: 16; v_call: TRBV4-1; cdr3_aa: CASSQEGWGRITEAFF
cdr3_length: 15; v_call: TRBV18; cdr3_aa: CASSPRAGPDGGYTF
cdr3_length: 16; v_call: TRBV6-5; cdr3_aa: CASSYSYRGDDYGYTF
cdr3_length: 16; v_call: TRBV18; cdr3_aa: CASSQTIPSSYNEQFF
cdr3_length: 15; v_call: TRBV21-1; cdr3_aa: CASSKGRETNEKLFF